The clone carrying this TCR beta chain was picked up many times. The data originate from a study of identical twins. The CDR3 covers 14 residues. V lost 2 bases and J 2 bases, leaving 9 bases between the germline ends. MiXCR was run by TCRdb on the 5' RACE reads, yielding one entry per CDR3 protein. This sample has 650,000 to 750,000 distinct CDR3 sequences, with roughly 20% found just once. This same sample was also part of a study on T cells expressing NK-cell markers. That paper states: Anti-gamma-delta TCR antibody use in several experiments restricted sorting to alpha-beta TCR T cells.

Sequences were obtained from PBMCs. This sequence joins TRBV12-3 or TRBV12-4 and TRBJ2-5, with D perhaps TRBD2 (5 bases). This receptor was obtained from a woman aged 18-29 years in good health. CDR3 in amino acids: CASSLRGKQETQYF. In DNA, the CDR3 is TGTGCCAGCAGTTTAAGAGGGAAGCAAGAGACCCAGTACTTC.